This T cell receptor beta chain was profiled in a study of OX40 agonist ivuxolimab in advanced cancers. Study-level background: Partial responses, seen in three patients, involved one hepatocellular carcinoma and two cutaneous melanomas. Study-wide findings and caveats: Circulating CD4+ and CD8+ T cells showed clonal expansion by week 6 at 0.1 to 3.0 mg/kg. CD8+ T cells averaged more expanded clones than CD4+.

The CDR3 is 15 amino acids. Between the trimmed V and J ends, which lost 0 bases and 9 bases, there was a span of 15 bases. Germline values: CDR1 ENHRY, CDR2 SYGVKD. A remark on this clone: The target antigen is unknown.

Sequenced by immunoSEQ multiplex PCR; TCRdb stores in-frame clones only, minus some. This table has some 80,000 clones, approximately 92% appearing once. This chain joins TRBV10-3 and TRBJ2-1, with a tentative D call TRBD2 (6 bases). This receptor was taken from an adult with an advanced solid tumor such as melanoma, head and neck, liver or kidney cancer. The specimen was CD4+ or CD8+ T cells sorted from blood, collected in a trial of the OX40 agonist ivuxolimab. CDR3 loop: CAISESGREGIEQFF. Here the CDR3 DNA reads TGTGCCATCAGTGAGTCGGGGCGGGAAGGGATTGAGCAGTTCTTC.